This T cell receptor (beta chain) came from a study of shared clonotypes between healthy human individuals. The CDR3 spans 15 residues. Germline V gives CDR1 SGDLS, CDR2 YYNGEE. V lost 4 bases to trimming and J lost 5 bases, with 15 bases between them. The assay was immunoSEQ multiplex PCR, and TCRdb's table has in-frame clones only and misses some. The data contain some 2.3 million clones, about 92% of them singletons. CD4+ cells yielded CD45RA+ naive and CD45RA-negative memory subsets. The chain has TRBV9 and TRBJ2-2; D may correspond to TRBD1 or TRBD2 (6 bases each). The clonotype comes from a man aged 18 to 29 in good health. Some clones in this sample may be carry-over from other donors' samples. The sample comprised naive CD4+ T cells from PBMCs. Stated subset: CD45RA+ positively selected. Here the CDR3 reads CASSFDGGGTGELFF. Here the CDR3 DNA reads TGTGCCAGCAGCTTTGATGGAGGGGGGACCGGGGAGCTGTTTTTT.